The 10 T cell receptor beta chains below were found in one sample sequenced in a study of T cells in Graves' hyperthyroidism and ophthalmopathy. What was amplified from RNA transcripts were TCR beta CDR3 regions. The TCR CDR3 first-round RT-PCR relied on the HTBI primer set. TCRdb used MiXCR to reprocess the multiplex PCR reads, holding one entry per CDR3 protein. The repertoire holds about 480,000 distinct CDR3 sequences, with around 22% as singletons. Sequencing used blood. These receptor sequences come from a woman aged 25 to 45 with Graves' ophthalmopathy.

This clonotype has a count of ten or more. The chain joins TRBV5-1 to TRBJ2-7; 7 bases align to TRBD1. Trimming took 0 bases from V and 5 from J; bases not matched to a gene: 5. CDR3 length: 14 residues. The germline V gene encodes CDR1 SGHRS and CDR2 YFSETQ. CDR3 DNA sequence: TGCGCCAGCAGCTTGGATAGGGGGCGCGACGAGCAGTACTTC. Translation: CASSLDRGRDEQYF.

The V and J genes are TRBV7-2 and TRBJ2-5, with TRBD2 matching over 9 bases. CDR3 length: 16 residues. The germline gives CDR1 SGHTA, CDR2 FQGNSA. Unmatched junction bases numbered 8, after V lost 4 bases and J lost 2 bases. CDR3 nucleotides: TGTGCCAGCAGCTCATTAGCGGGGGCGCTTCAAGAGACCCAGTACTTC. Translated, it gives CASSSLAGALQETQYF.

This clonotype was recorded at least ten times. The CDR3 DNA sequence: TGTGCCAGCAGTTACTCGAGTGGCTACACCTTC. It encodes CASSYSSGYTF. This chain uses TRBV6-2 or TRBV6-3 with TRBJ1-2; D uncertain. Germline V gene sequence: CDR1 MNHEY, CDR2 SVGEGT. The CDR3 has 11 amino acids. The V gene lost 0 bases and the J gene lost 7 bases, with 3 bases spanning the gap.

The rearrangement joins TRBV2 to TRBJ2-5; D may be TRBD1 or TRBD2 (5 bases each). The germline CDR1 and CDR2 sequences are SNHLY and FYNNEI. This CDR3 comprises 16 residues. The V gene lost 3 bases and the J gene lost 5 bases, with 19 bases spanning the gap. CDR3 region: CASSDVPGWGGETQYF. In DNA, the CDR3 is TGTGCCAGCAGTGACGTTCCGGGATGGGGCGGTGAGACCCAGTACTTC.

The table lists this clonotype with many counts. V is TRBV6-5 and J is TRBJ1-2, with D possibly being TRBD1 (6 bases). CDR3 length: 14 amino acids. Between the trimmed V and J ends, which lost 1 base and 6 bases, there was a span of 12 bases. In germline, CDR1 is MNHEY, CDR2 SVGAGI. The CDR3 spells CASSYLGGYDGYTF. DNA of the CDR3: TGTGCCAGCAGTTACTTAGGGGGTTACGATGGCTACACCTTC.

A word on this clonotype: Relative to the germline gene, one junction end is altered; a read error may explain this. Written as DNA, the CDR3 is TGCGGCGTTAGGCGGGGTAGCGGGGATGAAGAGACCCAGTACTTC. It specifies CGVRRGSGDEETQYF. The V gene is TRBV29-1, the J gene TRBJ2-5; 8 bases align to TRBD2. This CDR3 region has 15 residues. Germline V CDR1 and CDR2: SQVTM, ANQGSEA. The whole variable domain, remainder taken from reference TRBV29-1 and TRBJ2-5, is SAVISQKPSRDICQRGTSLTIQCQVDSQVTMMFWYRQQPGQSLTLIATANQGSEATYESGFVIDKFPISRPNLTFSTLTVSNMSPEDSSIYLCGVRRGSGDEETQYFGPGTRLLVL.

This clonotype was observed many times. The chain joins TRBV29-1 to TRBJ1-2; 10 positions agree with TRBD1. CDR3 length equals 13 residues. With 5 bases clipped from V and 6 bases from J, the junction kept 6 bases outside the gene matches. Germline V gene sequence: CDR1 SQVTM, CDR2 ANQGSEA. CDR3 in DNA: TGCAGCGTTCTCGACAGGGGGCAGGATGGCTACACCTTC. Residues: CSVLDRGQDGYTF.

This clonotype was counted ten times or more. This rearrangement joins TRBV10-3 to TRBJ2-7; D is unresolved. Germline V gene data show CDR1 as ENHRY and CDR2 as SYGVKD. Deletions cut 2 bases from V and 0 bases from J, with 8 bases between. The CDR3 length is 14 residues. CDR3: CAISEVGPSYEQYF. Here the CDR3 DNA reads TGTGCCATCAGTGAGGTGGGCCCCTCCTACGAGCAGTACTTC.

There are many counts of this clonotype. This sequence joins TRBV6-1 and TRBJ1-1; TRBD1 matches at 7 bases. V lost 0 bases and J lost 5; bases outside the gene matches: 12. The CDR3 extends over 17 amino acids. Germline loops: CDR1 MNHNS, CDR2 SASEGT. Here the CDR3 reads CASSEAEYPPGGTEAFF. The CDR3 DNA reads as TGTGCCAGCAGTGAAGCAGAGTACCCCCCAGGGGGGACTGAAGCTTTCTTT.

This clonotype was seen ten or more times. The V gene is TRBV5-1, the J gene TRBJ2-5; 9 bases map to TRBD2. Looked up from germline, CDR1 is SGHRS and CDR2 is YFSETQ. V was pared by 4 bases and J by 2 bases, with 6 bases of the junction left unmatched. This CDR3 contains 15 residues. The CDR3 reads CASSTLAGEQETQYF. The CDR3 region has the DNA TGCGCCAGCAGCACCTTAGCGGGAGAACAAGAGACCCAGTACTTC.